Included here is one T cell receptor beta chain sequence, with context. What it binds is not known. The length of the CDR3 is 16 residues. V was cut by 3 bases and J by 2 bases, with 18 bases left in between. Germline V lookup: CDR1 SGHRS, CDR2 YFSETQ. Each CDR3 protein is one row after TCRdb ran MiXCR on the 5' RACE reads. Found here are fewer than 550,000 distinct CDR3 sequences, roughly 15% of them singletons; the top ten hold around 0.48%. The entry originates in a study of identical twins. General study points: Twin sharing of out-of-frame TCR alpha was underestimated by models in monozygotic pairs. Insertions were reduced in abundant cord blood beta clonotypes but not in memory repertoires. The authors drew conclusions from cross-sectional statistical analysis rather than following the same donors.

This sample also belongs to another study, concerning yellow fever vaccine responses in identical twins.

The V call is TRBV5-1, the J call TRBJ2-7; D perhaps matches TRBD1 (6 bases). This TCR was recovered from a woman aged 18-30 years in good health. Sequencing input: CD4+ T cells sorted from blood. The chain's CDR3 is CASSSDYRELTYEQYF. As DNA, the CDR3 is TGCGCCAGCAGCTCGGATTACAGGGAATTAACCTACGAGCAGTACTTC. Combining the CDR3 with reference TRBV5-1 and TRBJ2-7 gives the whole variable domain KAGVTQTPRYLIKTRGQQVTLSCSPISGHRSVSWYQQTPGQGLQFLFEYFSETQRNKGNFPGRFSGRQFSNSRSEMNVSTLELGDSALYLCASSSDYRELTYEQYFGPGTRLTVT.